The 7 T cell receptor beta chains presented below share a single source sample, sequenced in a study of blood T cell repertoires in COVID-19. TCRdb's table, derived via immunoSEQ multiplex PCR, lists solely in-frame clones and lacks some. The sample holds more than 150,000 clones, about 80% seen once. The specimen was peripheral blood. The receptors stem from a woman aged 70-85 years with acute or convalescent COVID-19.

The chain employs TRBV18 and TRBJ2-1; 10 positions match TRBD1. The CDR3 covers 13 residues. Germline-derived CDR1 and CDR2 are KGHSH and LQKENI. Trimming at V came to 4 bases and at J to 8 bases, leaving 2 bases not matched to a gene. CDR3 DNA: TGTGCCAGCTCACGACAGGGGGCCGATGAGCAGTTCTTC. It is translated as CASSRQGADEQFF. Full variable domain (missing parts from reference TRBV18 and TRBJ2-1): NAGVMQNPRHLVRRRGQEARLRCSPMKGHSHVYWYRQLPEEGLKFMVYLQKENIIDESGMPKERFSAEFPKEGPSILRIQQVVRGDSAAYFCASSRQGADEQFFGPGTRLTVL.

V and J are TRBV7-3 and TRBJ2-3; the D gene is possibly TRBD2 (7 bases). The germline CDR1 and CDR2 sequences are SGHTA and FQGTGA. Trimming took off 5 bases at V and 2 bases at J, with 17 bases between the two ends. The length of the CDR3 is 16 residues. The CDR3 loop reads CASSQEAGANTDTQYF. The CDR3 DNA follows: TGTGCCAGCAGCCAAGAGGCGGGGGCCAACACAGATACGCAGTATTTT.

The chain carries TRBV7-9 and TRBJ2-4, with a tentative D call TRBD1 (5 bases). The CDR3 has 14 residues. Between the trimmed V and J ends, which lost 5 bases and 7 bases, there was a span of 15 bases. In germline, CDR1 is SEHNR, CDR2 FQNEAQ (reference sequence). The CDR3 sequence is CASSMQAKGNIQYF. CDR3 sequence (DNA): TGTGCCAGCAGCATGCAGGCCAAGGGGAACATTCAGTACTTC.

CDR3 protein: CASSQMGGTGELFF. The CDR3, as DNA: TGTGCCAGCAGCCAGATGGGGGGTACCGGGGAGCTGTTTTTT. The chain recombines TRBV7-9 with TRBJ2-2; a possible D gene is TRBD2 (6 bases). Deletions cut 5 bases from V and 5 bases from J, with 12 bases between. The CDR3 covers 14 residues. Looked up from germline, CDR1 is SEHNR and CDR2 is FQNEAQ (reference sequence).

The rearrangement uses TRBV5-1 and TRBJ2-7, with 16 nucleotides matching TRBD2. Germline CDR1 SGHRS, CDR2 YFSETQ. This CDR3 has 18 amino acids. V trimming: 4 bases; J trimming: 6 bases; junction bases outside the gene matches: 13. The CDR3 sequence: CASSGQTGTSGRAVEQYF. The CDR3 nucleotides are TGCGCCAGCAGCGGCCAGACCGGGACTAGCGGGAGGGCCGTCGAGCAGTACTTC.

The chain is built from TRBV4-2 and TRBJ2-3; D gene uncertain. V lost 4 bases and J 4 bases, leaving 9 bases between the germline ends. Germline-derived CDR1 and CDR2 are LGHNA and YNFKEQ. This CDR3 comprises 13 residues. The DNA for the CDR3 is TGTGCCAGCAGCCCAGGCGTCGCAGATACGCAGTATTTT. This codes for CASSPGVADTQYF.

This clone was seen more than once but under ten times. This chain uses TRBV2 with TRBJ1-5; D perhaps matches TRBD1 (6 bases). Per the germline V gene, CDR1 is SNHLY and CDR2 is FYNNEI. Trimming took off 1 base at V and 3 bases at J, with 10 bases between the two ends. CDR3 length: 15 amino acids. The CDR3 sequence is CASSEETGYNQPQHF. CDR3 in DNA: TGTGCCAGCAGTGAAGAAACAGGGTACAATCAGCCCCAGCATTTT.